A single sample is the source of the 32 T cell receptor beta chains below, sequenced in a study of T-cell reconstitution after alpha-beta-depleted transplantation in children. A library of TCRbeta sequences, prepared with unique molecular identifiers, was generated. In TCRdb, the PCR reads were re-called with MiXCR into one record per CDR3 protein. The sample includes roughly 350,000 distinct CDR3 sequences, about 17% of them seen just once. Sequencing was performed on PBMCs, mostly from graft donor cells, taken 360 days after TCRalphabeta/CD19-depleted stem cell transplant. The receptor set was obtained from a male patient aged 2 to 9 who had a stem cell transplant for acute lymphoblastic leukemia, so the T cells may come from the graft donor.

The rearrangement links TRBV4-2 to TRBJ2-7, with TRBD2 identical over 7 bases. Germline CDR1 is LGHNA and CDR2 is YNFKEQ. V gave up 0 bases and J gave up 5 bases; unmatched junction bases: 7. CDR3 length: 15 residues. The CDR3 reads CASSQEGGDPDEQYF. CDR3 coding DNA: TGTGCCAGCAGCCAAGAGGGGGGGGATCCGGACGAGCAGTACTTC.

The J gene is TRBJ1-5, the V gene TRBV11-2; TRBD1 might be the D (6 bases). Germline assignment: CDR1 SGHAT and CDR2 FQNNGV. The CDR3 sequence is 16 residues long. The V and J ends lost 5 bases and 4 bases respectively, with 18 bases between them. The CDR3 reads CASSPTGKLRNQPQHF. The CDR3 DNA sequence: TGTGCCAGCAGCCCAACAGGGAAATTGCGGAATCAGCCCCAGCATTTT.

The sample holds a few counts of this clonotype. The chain uses TRBV20-1 and TRBJ2-1; TRBD2 matches at 8 bases. V shed 6 bases and J 7 bases; nucleotides not matched to a gene: 17. There are 16 residues in the CDR3. CDR1 and CDR2 (germline): DFQATT, SNEGSKA (reference sequence). DNA of the CDR3: TGCAGTGCCGGACTAGCAACGTTGGTGGGTGGGAATGAGCAGTTCTTC. Amino acid sequence: CSAGLATLVGGNEQFF.

This clonotype was detected once. The chain links TRBV20-1 to TRBJ1-6, with TRBD1 matching 7 bases. The length of the CDR3 is 14 residues. Germline-derived CDR1 and CDR2 are DFQATT and SNEGSKA (reference sequence). The ends lost 0 bases at V and 6 bases at J; junction bases unmatched: 2. The CDR3: CSAREQGTNSPLHF. CDR3 sequence (DNA): TGCAGTGCTAGAGAACAGGGGACTAATTCACCCCTCCACTTT.

At least ten counts were recorded for this clonotype. The CDR3 here is CASSFLTEATEAFF. The DNA for the CDR3 is TGTGCCAGCAGTTTTTTGACAGAAGCTACTGAAGCTTTCTTT. J is TRBJ1-1 and V is TRBV28; tentatively, D is TRBD1 (5 bases). This CDR3 has 14 residues. The V gene lost 3 bases and the J gene lost 5 bases, with 13 bases spanning the gap. From germline, CDR1 is MDHEN and CDR2 SYDVKM. The whole variable domain, remainder taken from reference TRBV28 and TRBJ1-1, is DVKVTQSSRYLVKRTGEKVFLECVQDMDHENMFWYRQDPGLGLRLIYFSYDVKMKEKGDIPEGYSVSREKKERFSLILESASTNQTSMYLCASSFLTEATEAFFGQGTRLTVV.

The V gene is TRBV28, the J gene TRBJ2-4; D tentatively reads TRBD1 or TRBD2 (5 bases each). The CDR3 sequence is 15 residues long. V was shortened by 6 bases and J by 0 bases, with 12 bases between the two germline ends. Germline-derived CDR1 and CDR2 are MDHEN and SYDVKM. The CDR3 sequence is CASSAGSLAKNIQYF. DNA of the CDR3: TGTGCCAGCAGCGCAGGGAGCCTAGCCAAAAACATTCAGTACTTC.

This clonotype appeared once. The V call is TRBV28, the J call TRBJ2-5; TRBD2 matches at 12 bases. J gave up 4 bases and V 3 bases, and 18 bases lay outside the gene matches. The germline CDR1 and CDR2 sequences are MDHEN and SYDVKM. The CDR3 sequence is 20 residues long. Here the CDR3 reads CASSFPLKLAGGGFRETQYF. The CDR3 DNA is TGTGCCAGCAGTTTCCCCCTGAAGCTAGCGGGAGGGGGGTTTCGAGAGACCCAGTACTTC.

The sample holds a few counts of this clonotype. The chain has TRBV7-9 and TRBJ2-7; no reliable D call. The germline CDR1 and CDR2 sequences are SEHNR and FQNEAQ (reference sequence). This CDR3 region has 16 residues. Trimming shortened V by 4 bases and J by 0 bases, and 16 bases separated the two germline ends. CDR3 coding DNA: TGTGCCAGCAGCTCAGGTCCCAGCTCCAACTCCTACGAGCAGTACTTC. As protein: CASSSGPSSNSYEQYF.

This clonotype came up a few times. At one end, the junction sequence differs from germline, possibly due to a read error. The chain employs TRBV6-4 and TRBJ2-1; 7 bases line up with TRBD2. Looked up from germline, CDR1 is MRHNA and CDR2 is SNTAGT. This CDR3 is 19 amino acids long. DNA for the CDR3: TGTGCCTGCAGTCGTAATAGGGGCGGAGGCGGGAGCTCATACAATGAGCAGTTCTTC. This gives the protein CACSRNRGGGGSSYNEQFF.

This clonotype was recorded at least ten times. The chain carries TRBV12-5 and TRBJ2-1; D is undetermined. The CDR3 sequence is 13 residues long. V dropped 1 base and J dropped 6 bases, with 7 bases sitting between them. Germline loops: CDR1 LGHNT, CDR2 FRNRAP. The CDR3 nucleotides read TGTGCTAGTGGTTTGGGACCCACCAATGAGCAGTTCTTC. Translating it yields CASGLGPTNEQFF.

This clonotype was detected only a few times. The rearrangement joins TRBV12-3 or TRBV12-4 to TRBJ2-7; 7 bases map to TRBD2. The CDR3 sequence is 11 residues long. V lost 6 bases, J lost 12 bases, and 8 bases stayed unmatched. The CDR3 region has the DNA TGTGCCAGCAGCCTGGGAGGGAAATGGTACTTC. Protein product: CASSLGGKWYF.

The V call is TRBV11-2, the J call TRBJ2-5; 9 positions match TRBD2. The CDR3 is 17 residues long. The germline V gene encodes CDR1 SGHAT and CDR2 FQNNGV. J lost 5 bases, V lost 0 bases, and 10 bases had no gene match. CDR3 residues: CASSLDFETSGKETQYF. In DNA, the CDR3 is TGTGCCAGCAGCTTAGATTTCGAGACTAGCGGAAAGGAGACCCAGTACTTC.

The J gene is TRBJ2-7, the V gene TRBV10-3; 9 bases line up with TRBD2. This CDR3 region has 14 residues. Trimming cost V 4 bases and J 3 bases; bases outside gene matches: 4. Per germline, CDR1 ENHRY and CDR2 SYGVKD. CDR3 bases: TGTGCCATCAGTGTCCGACTAGCGGACTACGAGCAGTACTTC. Translated, it gives CAISVRLADYEQYF.

The chain is built from TRBV4-2 and TRBJ2-1; 7 bases agree with TRBD1. The junction had 5 bases not matched to a gene; V was cut back by 4 bases and J by 5 bases. Germline loops: CDR1 LGHNA, CDR2 YNFKEQ. The CDR3 is 14 amino acids. The CDR3 sequence: CASSLTGFNNEQFF. The CDR3 bases are TGTGCCAGCAGCCTGACAGGGTTCAACAATGAGCAGTTCTTC.

The chain recombines TRBV5-1 with TRBJ2-3; 8 bases fit TRBD2. After removal of 3 bases from V and 8 bases from J, the junction contained 14 bases not matched to a gene. The CDR3 has 16 amino acids. The germline V gene has CDR1 SGHRS and CDR2 YFSETQ. The CDR3 DNA reads as TGCGCCAGCAGCTCTCCTAGCGGGCCCTCACCGGGTACGCAGTATTTT. It encodes CASSSPSGPSPGTQYF.

V is TRBV10-1 and J is TRBJ2-7; no firm D call. The CDR3 spans 15 residues. V was trimmed by 0 bases and J by 3 bases, leaving 12 bases between them. Germline V gene data show CDR1 as WNHNN and CDR2 as SYGVQD (reference sequence). The CDR3 DNA reads as TGCGCCAGCAGTGAGTCCGCTGGGATAATCTACGAGCAGTACTTC. It specifies CASSESAGIIYEQYF.

This clonotype was seen only a few times. The chain links TRBV4-3 to TRBJ2-2; D unresolved. The CDR3 consists of 14 residues. Germline V gene data show CDR1 as LGHNA and CDR2 as YSLEER. Trimming pared 2 bases from V and 3 bases from J, leaving 7 bases between. CDR3 sequence reads: CASSQKQYTGELFF. The CDR3 nucleotides are TGCGCCAGCAGCCAAAAACAGTACACCGGGGAGCTGTTTTTT.

J is TRBJ1-1 and V is TRBV6-1; D not resolved. This CDR3 is 15 amino acids long. The ends were cut back, 1 base at V and 0 bases at J, with 9 bases in the middle. In germline, CDR1 is MNHNS, CDR2 SASEGT. CDR3: CASSEGTALNTEAFF. For the CDR3, the DNA is TGTGCCAGCAGTGAAGGGACCGCCTTGAACACTGAAGCTTTCTTT.

This clonotype was seen a few times. J is TRBJ1-5 and V is TRBV20-1; the D is unclear. Germline lookup yields CDR1 DFQATT and CDR2 SNEGSKA (reference sequence). There are 14 residues in the CDR3. V lost 0 bases to trimming and J lost 4 bases, with 10 bases between them. The CDR3 DNA sequence: TGCAGTGCTAGAGAAAAGGGCCGAAATCAGCCCCAGCATTTT. Amino acid sequence: CSAREKGRNQPQHF.

The rearrangement links TRBV12-3 or TRBV12-4 to TRBJ1-3, with unresolved D. Trimming pared 4 bases from V and 9 bases from J, leaving 7 bases between. The CDR3 is 11 amino acids. DNA of the CDR3: TGTGCCAGCAGTTCGGAAGCCACCATATATTTT. This sequence encodes CASSSEATIYF.

This chain uses TRBV7-9 with TRBJ2-3; the D is unclear. The germline V and J ends were trimmed by 2 bases and 0 bases, with 6 bases remaining between them. The CDR3 covers 14 residues. Germline values: CDR1 SEHNR, CDR2 FQNEAQ (reference sequence). The CDR3 nucleotides read TGTGCCAGCAGCTTAATGACTAGCACAGATACGCAGTATTTT. This codes for CASSLMTSTDTQYF.

This clonotype was seen a handful of times. The gene calls are TRBV6-2 or TRBV6-3 and TRBJ2-2; possibly TRBD1 for D (5 bases). Germline V gene sequence: CDR1 MNHEY, CDR2 SVGEGT. The CDR3 is 13 amino acids. Trimming took off 7 bases at V and 3 bases at J, with 9 bases between the two ends. This CDR3 reads CASKGLHTGELFF. Written as DNA, the CDR3 is TGTGCCAGCAAGGGGCTGCACACCGGGGAGCTGTTTTTT.

Only one count was recorded for this clonotype. The CDR3 sequence is CASHPEQGWTEAFF. For the CDR3, the DNA is TGCGCCAGCCACCCTGAACAGGGATGGACTGAAGCTTTCTTT. The chain is built from TRBV4-1 and TRBJ1-1; perhaps TRBD1 as D (6 bases). Germline V lookup: CDR1 MGHRA, CDR2 YSYEKL. The CDR3 runs 14 residues. Trimming cost V 8 bases and J 5 bases, with 18 bases left between them.

This clonotype has just a few counts. V usage is TRBV15 and J usage is TRBJ2-5; 8 nucleotides align to TRBD2. After removal of 1 base from V and 6 bases from J, the junction contained 4 bases not matched to a gene. The CDR3 sequence is 14 residues long. Germline V gives CDR1 LNHNV, CDR2 YYDKDF (reference sequence). DNA for the CDR3: TGTGCCACCAGCAGAGGGGGGACTAGTCAGACCCAGTACTTC. This gives the protein CATSRGGTSQTQYF.

This clonotype was observed a handful of times. This chain uses TRBV28 with TRBJ2-7, with a tentative D call TRBD1 (5 bases). Germline loops: CDR1 MDHEN, CDR2 SYDVKM. The CDR3 covers 12 residues. Between the trimmed V and J ends, which lost 6 bases and 0 bases, there was a span of 6 bases. CDR3 amino acids: CASRGHSYEQYF. As DNA, the CDR3 is TGTGCCAGCAGAGGACACTCCTACGAGCAGTACTTC.

This clonotype was recorded many times. The V call is TRBV7-2, the J call TRBJ2-3; TRBD2 aligns across 11 bases. Germline assignment: CDR1 SGHTA and CDR2 FQGNSA. Trimming cost V 3 bases and J 7 bases; bases outside gene matches: 12. This CDR3 spans 17 amino acids. CDR3 coding DNA: TGTGCCAGCAGCTTCTCAGGTGTGGTGACTAGCGGGAATACGCAGTATTTT. Its translation: CASSFSGVVTSGNTQYF.

The V gene is TRBV15, the J gene TRBJ1-4; D possibly corresponds to TRBD1 (5 bases). Between the trimmed V and J ends, which lost 0 bases and 8 bases, there was a span of 13 bases. CDR1 is LNHNV, CDR2 YYDKDF, per germline (reference sequence). The CDR3 has 15 residues. DNA for the CDR3: TGTGCCACCAGCAGAGAGGCAGGGTTTAGGGAAAAACTGTTTTTT. Amino acids: CATSREAGFREKLFF.

The rearrangement joins TRBV4-3 to TRBJ2-7, with 9 bases matching TRBD1. CDR3 length: 14 residues. Germline trimming cut 5 bases from V and 9 bases from J; bases unmatched to any gene: 11. CDR1 is LGHNA and CDR2 is YSLEER in the germline V gene. The CDR3 loop reads CASSTTDRGGSQYF. DNA of the CDR3: TGCGCCAGCAGCACGACGGACAGGGGAGGATCGCAGTACTTC.

This clonotype was seen a few times. The chain is built from TRBV28 and TRBJ2-1; unclear D gene. The CDR3 loop spans 16 amino acids. Germline values: CDR1 MDHEN, CDR2 SYDVKM. Trimming stripped 2 bases from V and 0 bases from J, with 11 bases between. CDR3 amino acids: CASSLGGASSYNEQFF. CDR3 DNA: TGTGCCAGCAGTTTAGGCGGTGCAAGCTCCTACAATGAGCAGTTCTTC.

This chain uses TRBV29-1 with TRBJ2-7; no definite D call. The length of the CDR3 is 12 residues. The V gene's germline CDR1 is SQVTM and CDR2 ANQGSEA. Trimming cost V 7 bases and J 6 bases, with 16 bases left between them. As DNA, the CDR3 is TGCAGCGCCATCTACTTGGGTCCCGAGCAGTACTTC. It yields the protein CSAIYLGPEQYF.

This clonotype was seen only a few times. This chain connects TRBV20-1 to TRBJ2-7, with no clear D. The germline CDR1 and CDR2 sequences are DFQATT and SNEGSKA (reference sequence). V lost 0 bases, J lost 1 base, and 4 bases lay in between. The CDR3 runs 12 residues. Written as DNA, the CDR3 is TGCAGTGCTAGAGACCAGTCCTACGAGCAGTACTTC. Its protein is CSARDQSYEQYF.

In this sample, this clonotype turned up a few times. The chain has TRBV27 and TRBJ2-1; 10 nucleotides line up with TRBD2. CDR3 length: 15 residues. Germline CDR1 is MNHEY and CDR2 is SMNVEV (reference sequence). V gave up 2 bases and J gave up 5 bases; unmatched junction bases: 3. CDR3 sequence (DNA): TGTGCCAGCAGTTTAATGCTAGCGGGAGACAATGAGCAGTTCTTC. This gives the protein CASSLMLAGDNEQFF.